The rows below give T cell receptor beta chains drawn from one sample of a study of blood T cell repertoires in COVID-19. The protocol was immunoSEQ multiplex PCR, while the TCRdb copy is restricted to in-frame clones and leaves out a portion. Here the sample spans about 230,000 clones, 86% being singletons. The sequencing input was peripheral blood. The receptors stem from a man in his forties or fifties with COVID-19, enrolled during active disease. Both conserved end residues are part of each CDR3. The order of the fields is V gene, D gene, J gene, clone size, CDR3 DNA, CDR3 protein. A D gene is named only where the DNA matches it firmly. Clone sizes are given selectively: once, few, many, or a class where the clone is expanded.

TRBV7-2	TRBD1	TRBJ2-3	.	TGTGCCAGCAGCGCCCCCCGGGACAGGCAGACAGATACGCAGTATTTT	CASSAPRDRQTDTQYF
TRBV20-1	TRBD1	TRBJ2-7	.	TGCAGTGGACAGGGGGACTACGAGCAGTACTTC	CSGQGDYEQYF
TRBV7-2	.	TRBJ2-7	.	TGTGCCAGCAGCGGACAGCCCGGCAGGGCCTACGAGCAGTACTTC	CASSGQPGRAYEQYF
TRBV4-2	.	TRBJ1-2	.	TGTGCCAGCAGCCAAGGTGTCCCCACCAAACGGGGCTACACCTTC	CASSQGVPTKRGYTF
TRBV2	.	TRBJ2-3	.	TGTGCCAGCAGCCGGGACTGGAACTCTGCAGATACGCAGTATTTT	CASSRDWNSADTQYF
TRBV6-5	.	TRBJ1-2	.	TGTGCCAGCAGAACAGGGTGGGGCTATGGCTACACCTTC	CASRTGWGYGYTF
TRBV7-9	TRBD1	TRBJ2-7	.	TGTGCCAGCAGCCGTAGGACAGGGTTATCCTACGAGCAGTACTTC	CASSRRTGLSYEQYF
TRBV4-1	TRBD1	TRBJ2-6	.	TGCGCCAGCAGCCTCACCGGGACAGGGGCCCTCTCTGGGGCCAACGTCCTGACTTTC	CASSLTGTGALSGANVLTF
TRBV5-1	.	TRBJ2-2	once	TGCGCCAGCAGTACATCCAGGATGAACACCGGGGAGCTGTTTTTT	CASSTSRMNTGELFF
TRBV6-2/TRBV6-3	.	TRBJ1-6	.	TGTGCCAGCAGTTACTCGAGCCCGGGTCCACCCCTCCACTTT	CASSYSSPGPPLHF
TRBV27	.	TRBJ1-2	.	TGTGCCAGCAAGCGGGAAGGCCCCATTAGTCGCCCATTTAACTATGGCTACACCTTC	CASKREGPISRPFNYGYTF
TRBV5-4	TRBD1	TRBJ1-2	once	TGTGCCAGCAGCCCCGACAGGGGATATGATGGCTACACCTTC	CASSPDRGYDGYTF
TRBV19	.	TRBJ2-7	.	TGTGCCAGTAGTAAGTCCTCCGGGTCCAGAGGGAACTACGAGCAGTACTTC	CASSKSSGSRGNYEQYF
TRBV19	.	TRBJ1-5	.	TGTGCCAGTAGTTCGTTCAGGGGAGGCAATCAGCCCCAGCATTTT	CASSSFRGGNQPQHF
TRBV28	TRBD2	TRBJ2-7	.	TGTGCCAGCAGCCCCCCCCGGACTAGCGGACCCTACGAGCAGTACTTC	CASSPPRTSGPYEQYF
TRBV27	.	TRBJ1-6	few	TGTGCCAGCAGTATCGTTGATTCACCCCTCCACTTT	CASSIVDSPLHF
TRBV7-3	TRBD1	TRBJ1-1	.	TGTGCCAGCAGCTTACTGTACAGGGGGCGAATGAACACTGAAGCTTTCTTT	CASSLLYRGRMNTEAFF
TRBV5-1	TRBD1	TRBJ1-1	.	TGCGCCAGCAGCCAAACAGGGGGGAACACTGAAGCTTTCTTT	CASSQTGGNTEAFF
TRBV9	.	TRBJ2-1	.	TGTGCCAGCAGCGCCGGGACATACAATGAGCAGTTCTTC	CASSAGTYNEQFF
TRBV19	.	TRBJ1-2	.	TGTGCCAGTAGTAACGGACAGACTAACTATGGCTACACCTTC	CASSNGQTNYGYTF
TRBV5-1	TRBD1	TRBJ1-2	few	TGCGCCAGCAGCTCCCGGGACAGGGGATTGAGAGGCTACACCTTC	CASSSRDRGLRGYTF
TRBV18	.	TRBJ2-5	.	TGTGCCAGCTCACCGACAGGATACGAGACCCAGTACTTC	CASSPTGYETQYF
TRBV9	TRBD2	TRBJ2-1	.	TGTGCCAGCAGCGTAGCCGGGGAGGGGACGAATGAGCAGTTCTTC	CASSVAGEGTNEQFF
TRBV27	TRBD2	TRBJ2-3	.	TGTGCCAGCAGTCCCGGACTAGCGGGGGGTAGGACAGATACGCAGTATTTT	CASSPGLAGGRTDTQYF
TRBV3-1/TRBV3-2	.	TRBJ1-2	.	TGTGCCAGCAGCCAAGACGCGGGGTCGGTCTATGGCTACACCTTC	CASSQDAGSVYGYTF
TRBV28	TRBD1	TRBJ1-4	.	TGTGCCAGCAGCTCCCCCACCGGGACAGGGAGCTTTTCCGGTGAAAAACTGTTTTTT	CASSSPTGTGSFSGEKLFF
TRBV7-3	TRBD2	TRBJ2-1	.	TGTGCCAGCAGCAAGTCCCGGGGGGTTGAGCAGTTCTTC	CASSKSRGVEQFF
TRBV6-4	TRBD1	TRBJ1-6	once	TGTGCCAGCAGCCCCGGGACAGGGAATAATTCACCCCTCCACTTT	CASSPGTGNNSPLHF
TRBV6-5	.	TRBJ2-7	.	TGTGCCAGCAGCCGAGCGGGTTCCTACGAGCAGTACTTC	CASSRAGSYEQYF
TRBV7-8	.	TRBJ2-5	once	TGTGCCAGCGGTGAATCCGGTGGGCGAGAGACCCAGTACTTC	CASGESGGRETQYF
TRBV7-2	TRBD2	TRBJ2-7	.	TGTGCCAGCAGCGGCGGGACTAGCGGGCAGTACTTC	CASSGGTSGQYF
TRBV6-5	.	TRBJ1-4	.	TGTGCCAGCAGTCCAGATGGGCCCAATGAAAAACTGTTTTTT	CASSPDGPNEKLFF
TRBV2	.	TRBJ1-5	.	TGTGCCAGCACCCCGGAGGGCTGGGGCAATCAGCCCCAGCATTTT	CASTPEGWGNQPQHF
TRBV18	TRBD1	TRBJ1-4	.	TGTGCCAGCTCACCACGGGGGGACAGGCCTAATGAAAAACTGTTTTTT	CASSPRGDRPNEKLFF
TRBV6-6	.	TRBJ1-5	.	TGTGCCAGCAGCCCTGCGGGGGCAGCGGGCAATCAGCCCCAGCATTTT	CASSPAGAAGNQPQHF
TRBV19	TRBD1	TRBJ1-5	few	TGTGCCAGTAGTATTCGACAGGGCGATCAGCCCCAGCATTTT	CASSIRQGDQPQHF
TRBV6-1	TRBD2	TRBJ2-1	.	TGTGCCAGCAGTGGGCCGCGGACTAGCGGGTCCAATGAGCAGTTCTTC	CASSGPRTSGSNEQFF
TRBV10-3	.	TRBJ2-7	.	TGTGCCATCAGTACACAGGGGAGGTACTCCTACGAGCAGTACTTC	CAISTQGRYSYEQYF
TRBV3-1/TRBV3-2	.	TRBJ1-6	.	TGTGCCAGCACCCCGGGGTGGACCTATAATTCACCCCTCCACTTT	CASTPGWTYNSPLHF
TRBV9	TRBD1	TRBJ2-6	.	TGTGCCAGCAGCGGAGGAGCCCGGGACAGGGATTTAGGGGCCAACGTCCTGACTTTC	CASSGGARDRDLGANVLTF
TRBV7-2	.	TRBJ1-6	.	TGTGCCAGCAGCTTAGGTTCCGTGATGCGTTCACCCCTCCACTTT	CASSLGSVMRSPLHF
TRBV12-3/TRBV12-4	.	TRBJ2-1	.	TGTGCCAGCAGTCCACAACAAGACAATGAGCAGTTCTTC	CASSPQQDNEQFF
TRBV12-3/TRBV12-4	.	TRBJ1-2	.	TGTGCCAGCAGAGGAGACCCTAACTATGGCTACACCTTC	CASRGDPNYGYTF
TRBV19	.	TRBJ2-5	.	TGTGCCAGTAGTATCTTAGAGACCCAGTACTTC	CASSILETQYF
TRBV2	.	TRBJ2-6	.	TGTGCCAGCAGTGAAATCGGCGGAGGGGCCTCGCGGGCCAACGTCCTGACTTTC	CASSEIGGGASRANVLTF
TRBV6-5	.	TRBJ2-7	.	TGTGCCAGCAGTTTTGGCGGTACCTACGAGCAGTACTTC	CASSFGGTYEQYF
TRBV19	.	TRBJ1-5	.	TGTGCCAGTAGGGTGGACAGTTTCAATCAGCCCCAGCATTTT	CASRVDSFNQPQHF